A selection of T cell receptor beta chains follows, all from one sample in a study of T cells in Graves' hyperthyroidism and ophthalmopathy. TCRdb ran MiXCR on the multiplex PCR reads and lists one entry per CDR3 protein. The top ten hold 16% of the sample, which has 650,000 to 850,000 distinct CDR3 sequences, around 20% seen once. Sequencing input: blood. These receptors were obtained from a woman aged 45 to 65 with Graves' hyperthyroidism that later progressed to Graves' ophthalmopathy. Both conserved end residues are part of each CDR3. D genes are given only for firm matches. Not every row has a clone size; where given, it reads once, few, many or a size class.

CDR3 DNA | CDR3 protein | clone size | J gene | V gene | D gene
TGTGCCAGCAGAAACGGGGGGGCCTTTATAGATACGCAGTATTTT | CASRNGGAFIDTQYF | . | TRBJ2-3 | TRBV6-1 | TRBD2
TGTGCCAGCAGCTCTACGTCGGGGTATAACTATGGCTACACCTTC | CASSSTSGYNYGYTF | . | TRBJ1-2 | TRBV13 | .
TGTGCCAGCAGCGTAGCGGGGCAGGGATTGAGGACTGAAGCTTTCTTT | CASSVAGQGLRTEAFF | many | TRBJ1-1 | TRBV9 | .
TGTGCCAGCAGCGTGGGTTTGAGAGGGGAGACCCAGTACTTC | CASSVGLRGETQYF | many | TRBJ2-5 | TRBV7-2 | .
TGTGCCAGCAGCGACCAGGGGAGCGAGCAGTACTTC | CASSDQGSEQYF | . | TRBJ2-7 | TRBV27 | .
TGCAGTGCTACGGAGAGCGGGGGGTTCAATGAGCAGTTCTTC | CSATESGGFNEQFF | many | TRBJ2-1 | TRBV20-1 | TRBD2
TGTGCCAGCAGTGAAGGGACAGCTCCTAGGGTCAATGAGCAGTTCTTC | CASSEGTAPRVNEQFF | . | TRBJ2-1 | TRBV6-1 | .
TGCAGTGCTAGAGACTTCGCCGGGACAGGGACTGGTACTGAAGCTTTCTTT | CSARDFAGTGTGTEAFF | . | TRBJ1-1 | TRBV20-1 | TRBD1
TGTGCCAGCAGCCTGACTAGCGGGGGGTCCGATGAGCAGTTCTTC | CASSLTSGGSDEQFF | many | TRBJ2-1 | TRBV7-9 | TRBD2
TGTGCCAGCAGCCCTATAACCGGGACTTATGGCTACACCTTC | CASSPITGTYGYTF | many | TRBJ1-2 | TRBV7-8 | .
TGTGCCAGCAGTTATCCTGGGACGCATGGCTACACCTTC | CASSYPGTHGYTF | . | TRBJ1-2 | TRBV6-9 | .
TGCGCCAGCAGCTCCGCGGGAGGGGGCTTCTATGGCTACACCTTC | CASSSAGGGFYGYTF | few | TRBJ1-2 | TRBV5-1 | TRBD1
TGCGCCAGCAGCTTGGGAGTTTCGGACACTGAAGCTTTCTTT | CASSLGVSDTEAFF | many | TRBJ1-1 | TRBV5-1 | .
TGTGCCAGCAGCTCCGAAGGACTCGGACCCGGAAACACCATATATTTT | CASSSEGLGPGNTIYF | few | TRBJ1-3 | TRBV13 | .
TGCGCCAGCAGCTTGGAGGCAGGGGGGGCCAACACCGGGGAGCTGTTTTTT | CASSLEAGGANTGELFF | . | TRBJ2-2 | TRBV5-1 | .
TGCGCCAGCAGCCAAGGACGGACCAAACCGACCGGGGAGCTGTTTTTT | CASSQGRTKPTGELFF | . | TRBJ2-2 | TRBV5-1 | .
TGTGCCAGCAGCGAACAGGTTGGCTCCTACAATGAGCAGTTCTTC | CASSEQVGSYNEQFF | many | TRBJ2-1 | TRBV7-2 | .
TGTGCCACCAGCACAACAGGGGCGCGTGACGAGCAGTACTTC | CATSTTGARDEQYF | few | TRBJ2-7 | TRBV15 | TRBD1
TGTGCCAGCAGCTTACCTGGAGACTCAAAACTGTTTTTT | CASSLPGDSKLFF | few | TRBJ1-4 | TRBV7-9 | .
TGTGCCTGGCACCCCGGGACAGCCAGCACAGATACGCAGTATTTT | CAWHPGTASTDTQYF | many | TRBJ2-3 | TRBV30 | TRBD1
TGCAGTGCTAGGAGGGGCGCAGGCACTGAAGCTTTCTTT | CSARRGAGTEAFF | many | TRBJ1-1 | TRBV20-1 | .
TGTGCCAGCAGCCCGGACGGTTTGGGTGGCTACACCTTC | CASSPDGLGGYTF | many | TRBJ1-2 | TRBV7-9 | .
TGCGCCAGCAGCTTGGCCGGGGGACAATATTCACCCCCCCACTTT | CASSLAGGQYSPPHF | . | TRBJ1-6 | TRBV5-1 | .
TGTGCCAGCAGTCAGGGACTAGGGAGAGAGACCCAGTACTTC | CASSQGLGRETQYF | many | TRBJ2-5 | TRBV6-1 | TRBD2
TGTGCCAGCACCACTGGCGAGGCGGGAAAACTGTTTTTT | CASTTGEAGKLFF | few | TRBJ1-4 | TRBV7-9 | .
TGTGCCAGGGAGGCGGGGGGGCCCGACACAGATACGCAGTATTTT | CAREAGGPDTDTQYF | few | TRBJ2-3 | TRBV2 | TRBD2
TGCGCCAGTAGTATATATGGGGCAAGCATGAACACTGAAGCTTTCTTT | CASSIYGASMNTEAFF | once | TRBJ1-1 | TRBV19 | .
TGTGCCAGCAGTCCAGGGTCGGTTGGGTCCTACAATGAGCAGTTCTTC | CASSPGSVGSYNEQFF | many | TRBJ2-1 | TRBV27 | .
TGTGCCAGCAGCCAGAGCCGGGACAGGGGGCGCCAGCCCCAGCATTTT | CASSQSRDRGRQPQHF | few | TRBJ1-5 | TRBV3-1 | TRBD1
TGTGCCATCAGTGATCCGGTTACAGGGAAGAGCACAGATACGCAGTATTTT | CAISDPVTGKSTDTQYF | . | TRBJ2-3 | TRBV10-3 | .
TGTGCCTGGAGTGTGAACAGTAACACTGAAGCTTTCTTT | CAWSVNSNTEAFF | . | TRBJ1-1 | TRBV30 | .
TGCGCCAGCAGCCAAGACAGAGACATTCAGTACTTC | CASSQDRDIQYF | . | TRBJ2-4 | TRBV4-1 | .
TGTGCCAGCAGCTTCGGACAGGGAACTAATGAAAAACTGTTTTTT | CASSFGQGTNEKLFF | many | TRBJ1-4 | TRBV11-2 | TRBD1
TGTGCCAGCAGCTTAGATACCGTACCTGCGGATACGCAGTATTTT | CASSLDTVPADTQYF | many | TRBJ2-3 | TRBV11-2 | .